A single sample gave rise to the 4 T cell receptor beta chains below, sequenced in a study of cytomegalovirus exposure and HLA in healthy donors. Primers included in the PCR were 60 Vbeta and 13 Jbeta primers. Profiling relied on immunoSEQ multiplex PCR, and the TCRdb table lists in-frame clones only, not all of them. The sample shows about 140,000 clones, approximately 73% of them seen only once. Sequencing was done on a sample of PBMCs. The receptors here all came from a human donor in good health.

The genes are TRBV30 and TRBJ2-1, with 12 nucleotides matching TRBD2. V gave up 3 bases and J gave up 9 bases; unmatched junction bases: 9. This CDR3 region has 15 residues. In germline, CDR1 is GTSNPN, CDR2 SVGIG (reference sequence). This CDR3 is CAWRRLAGGPSEQFF. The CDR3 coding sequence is TGTGCCTGGAGACGCCTAGCGGGAGGGCCGAGTGAGCAGTTCTTC.

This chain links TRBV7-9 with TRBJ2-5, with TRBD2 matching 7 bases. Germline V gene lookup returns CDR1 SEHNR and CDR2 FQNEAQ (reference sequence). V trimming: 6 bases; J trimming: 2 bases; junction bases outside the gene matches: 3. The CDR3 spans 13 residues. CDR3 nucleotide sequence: TGTGCCAGCAGACTAGCGTCACAAGAGACCCAGTACTTC. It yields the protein CASRLASQETQYF.

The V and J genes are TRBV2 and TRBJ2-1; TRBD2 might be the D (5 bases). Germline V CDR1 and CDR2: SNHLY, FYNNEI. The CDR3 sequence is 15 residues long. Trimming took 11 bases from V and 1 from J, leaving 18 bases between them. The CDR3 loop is CAGLGYGDSYNEQFF. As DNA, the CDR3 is TGTGCCGGGCTTGGGTACGGGGATTCCTACAATGAGCAGTTCTTC.

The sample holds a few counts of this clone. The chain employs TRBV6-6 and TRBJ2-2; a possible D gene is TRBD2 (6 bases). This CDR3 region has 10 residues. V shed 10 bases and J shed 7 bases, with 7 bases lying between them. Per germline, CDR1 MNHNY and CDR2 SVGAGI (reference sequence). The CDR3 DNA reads TGTGCCATGGGGGGCGGGGAGCTGTTTTTT. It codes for CAMGGGELFF.